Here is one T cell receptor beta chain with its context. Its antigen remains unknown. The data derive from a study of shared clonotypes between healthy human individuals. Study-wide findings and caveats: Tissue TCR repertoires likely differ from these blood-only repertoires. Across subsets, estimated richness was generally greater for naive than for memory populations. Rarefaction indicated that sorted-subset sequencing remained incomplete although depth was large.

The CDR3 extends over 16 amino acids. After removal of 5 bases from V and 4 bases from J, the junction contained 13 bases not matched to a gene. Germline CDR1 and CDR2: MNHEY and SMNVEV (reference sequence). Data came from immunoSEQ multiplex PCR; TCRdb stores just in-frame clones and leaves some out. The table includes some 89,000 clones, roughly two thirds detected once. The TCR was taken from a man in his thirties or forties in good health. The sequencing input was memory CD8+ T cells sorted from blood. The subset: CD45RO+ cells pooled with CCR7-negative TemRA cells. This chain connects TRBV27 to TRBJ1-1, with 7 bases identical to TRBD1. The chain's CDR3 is CASSTASQGMSTEAFF. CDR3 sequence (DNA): TGTGCCAGCAGTACCGCCTCACAGGGGATGAGCACTGAAGCTTTCTTT.